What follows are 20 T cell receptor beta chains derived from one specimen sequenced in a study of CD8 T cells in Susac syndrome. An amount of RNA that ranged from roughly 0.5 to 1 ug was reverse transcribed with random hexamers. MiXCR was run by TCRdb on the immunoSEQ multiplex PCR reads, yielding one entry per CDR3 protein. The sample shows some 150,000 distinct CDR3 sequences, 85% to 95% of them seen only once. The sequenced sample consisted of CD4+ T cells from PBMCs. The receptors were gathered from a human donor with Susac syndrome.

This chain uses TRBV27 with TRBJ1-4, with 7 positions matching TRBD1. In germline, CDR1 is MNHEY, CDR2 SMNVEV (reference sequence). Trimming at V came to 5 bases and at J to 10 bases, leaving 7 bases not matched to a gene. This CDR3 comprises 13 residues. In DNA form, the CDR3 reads TGTGCCAGCAGTGACAGGGCACTTGGAAAACTGTTTTTT. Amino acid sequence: CASSDRALGKLFF.

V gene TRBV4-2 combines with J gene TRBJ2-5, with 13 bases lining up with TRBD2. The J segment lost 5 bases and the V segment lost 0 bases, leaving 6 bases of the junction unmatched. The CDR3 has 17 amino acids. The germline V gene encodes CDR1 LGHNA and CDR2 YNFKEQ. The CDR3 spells CASSQDGLAGVYETQYF. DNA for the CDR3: TGTGCCAGCAGCCAAGATGGACTAGCGGGGGTTTATGAGACCCAGTACTTC.

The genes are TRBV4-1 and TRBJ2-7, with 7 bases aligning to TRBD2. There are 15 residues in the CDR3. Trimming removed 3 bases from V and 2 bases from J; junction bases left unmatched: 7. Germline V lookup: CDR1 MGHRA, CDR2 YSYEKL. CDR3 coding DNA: TGCGCCAGCAGCCAGTTGGCGGGGGTAACCTACGAGCAGTACTTC. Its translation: CASSQLAGVTYEQYF.

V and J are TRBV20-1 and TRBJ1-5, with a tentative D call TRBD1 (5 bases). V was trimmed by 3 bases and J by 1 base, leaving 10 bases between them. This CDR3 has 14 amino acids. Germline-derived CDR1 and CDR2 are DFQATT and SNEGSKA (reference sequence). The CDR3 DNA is TGCAGTGCTAGGCCGGGGGGAAGCAATCAGCCCCAGCATTTT. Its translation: CSARPGGSNQPQHF.

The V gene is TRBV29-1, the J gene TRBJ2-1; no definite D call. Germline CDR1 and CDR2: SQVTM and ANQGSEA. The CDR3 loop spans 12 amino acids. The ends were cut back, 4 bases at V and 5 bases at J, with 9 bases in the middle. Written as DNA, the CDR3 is TGCAGCGTTGGTTCGGGTCACAATGAGCAGTTCTTC. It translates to CSVGSGHNEQFF.

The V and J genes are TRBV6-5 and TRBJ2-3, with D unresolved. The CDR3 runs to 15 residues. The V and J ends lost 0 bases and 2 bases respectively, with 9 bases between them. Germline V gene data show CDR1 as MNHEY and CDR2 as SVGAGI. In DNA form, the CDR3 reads TGTGCCAGCAGTTACTCATCCGGAAACACAGATACGCAGTATTTT. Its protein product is CASSYSSGNTDTQYF.

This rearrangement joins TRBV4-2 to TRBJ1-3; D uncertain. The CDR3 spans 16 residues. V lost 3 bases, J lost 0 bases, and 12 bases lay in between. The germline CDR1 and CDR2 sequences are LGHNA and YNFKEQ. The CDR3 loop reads CASSHLDLSSGNTIYF. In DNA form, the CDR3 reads TGTGCCAGCAGCCACCTGGACCTTAGCTCTGGAAACACCATATATTTT.

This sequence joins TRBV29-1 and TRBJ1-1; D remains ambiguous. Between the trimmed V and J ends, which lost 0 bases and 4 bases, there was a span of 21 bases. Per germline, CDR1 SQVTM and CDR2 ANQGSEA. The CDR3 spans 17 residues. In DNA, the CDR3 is TGCAGCGTTGAAGAGGGGTCGGGTGGGGTCAGGAGCACTGAAGCTTTCTTT. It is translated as CSVEEGSGGVRSTEAFF.

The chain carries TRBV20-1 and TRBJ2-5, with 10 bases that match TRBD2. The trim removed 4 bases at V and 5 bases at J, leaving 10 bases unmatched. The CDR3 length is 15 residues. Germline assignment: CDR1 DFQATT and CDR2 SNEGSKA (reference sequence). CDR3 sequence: CSAKLAGAPRETQYF. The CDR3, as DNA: TGCAGTGCTAAGCTAGCGGGGGCTCCCCGGGAGACCCAGTACTTC.

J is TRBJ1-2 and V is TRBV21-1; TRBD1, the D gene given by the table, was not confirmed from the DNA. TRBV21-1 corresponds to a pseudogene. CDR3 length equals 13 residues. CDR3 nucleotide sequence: TGTGCCAGCAGCAAAGAGGGACAGGGGAGCTACACCTTC. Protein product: CASSKEGQGSYTF.

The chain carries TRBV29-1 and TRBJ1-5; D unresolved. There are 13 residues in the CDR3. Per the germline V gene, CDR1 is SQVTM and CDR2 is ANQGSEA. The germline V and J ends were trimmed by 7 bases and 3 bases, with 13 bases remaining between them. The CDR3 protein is CSAGAGSNQPQHF. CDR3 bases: TGCAGCGCCGGAGCGGGATCCAATCAGCCCCAGCATTTT. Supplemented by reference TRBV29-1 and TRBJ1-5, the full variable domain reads SAVISQKPSRDICQRGTSLTIQCQVDSQVTMMFWYRQQPGQSLTLIATANQGSEATYESGFVIDKFPISRPNLTFSTLTVSNMSPEDSSIYLCSAGAGSNQPQHFGDGTRLSIL.

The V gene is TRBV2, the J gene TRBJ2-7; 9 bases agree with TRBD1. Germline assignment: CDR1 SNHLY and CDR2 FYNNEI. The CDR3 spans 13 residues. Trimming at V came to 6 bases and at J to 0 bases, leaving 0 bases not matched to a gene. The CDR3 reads CASRDRGSYEQYF. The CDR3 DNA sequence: TGTGCCAGCAGGGACAGGGGCTCCTACGAGCAGTACTTC.

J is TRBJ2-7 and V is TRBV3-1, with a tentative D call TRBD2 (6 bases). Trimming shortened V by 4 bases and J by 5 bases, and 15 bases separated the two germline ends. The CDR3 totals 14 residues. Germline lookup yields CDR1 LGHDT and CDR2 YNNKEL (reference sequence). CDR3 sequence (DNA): TGTGCCAGCAGCCCCCGGCTAGCGAGCAACGAGCAGTACTTC. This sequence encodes CASSPRLASNEQYF.

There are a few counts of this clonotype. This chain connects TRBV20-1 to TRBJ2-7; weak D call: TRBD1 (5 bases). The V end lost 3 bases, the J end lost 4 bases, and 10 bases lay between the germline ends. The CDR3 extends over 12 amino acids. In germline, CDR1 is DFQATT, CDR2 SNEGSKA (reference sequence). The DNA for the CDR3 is TGCAGTGCTAGCGGTCAGGGTTACGAGCAGTACTTC. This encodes CSASGQGYEQYF.

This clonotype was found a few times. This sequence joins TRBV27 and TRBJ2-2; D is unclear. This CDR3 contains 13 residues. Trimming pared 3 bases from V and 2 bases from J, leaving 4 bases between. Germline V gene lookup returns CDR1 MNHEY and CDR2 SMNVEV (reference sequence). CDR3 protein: CASSLSNTGELFF. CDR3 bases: TGTGCCAGCAGTTTGTCTAACACCGGGGAGCTGTTTTTT.

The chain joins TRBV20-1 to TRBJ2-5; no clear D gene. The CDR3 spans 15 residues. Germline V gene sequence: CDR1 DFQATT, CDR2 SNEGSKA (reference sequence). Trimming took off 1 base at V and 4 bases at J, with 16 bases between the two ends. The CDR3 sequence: CSARAGQKPPETQYF. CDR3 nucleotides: TGCAGTGCTAGAGCCGGGCAAAAGCCACCAGAGACCCAGTACTTC.

The chain's CDR3 is CSARDWTGLEAFF. The CDR3 nucleotides are TGCAGTGCTAGAGATTGGACAGGCCTTGAAGCTTTCTTT. This sequence joins TRBV20-1 and TRBJ1-1, with 7 bases identical to TRBD1. With V trimmed by 0 bases and J by 7 bases, 5 bases remained unmatched. Germline V gene sequence: CDR1 DFQATT, CDR2 SNEGSKA (reference sequence). CDR3 length: 13 residues.

CDR3 in DNA: TGCAGTGCTAGAGAGCCGTACTCCGGCTACACCTTC. This sequence encodes CSAREPYSGYTF. The V gene is TRBV20-1, the J gene TRBJ1-2; D not certain. Germline values: CDR1 DFQATT, CDR2 SNEGSKA (reference sequence). The V end was cut by 0 bases, the J end by 8 bases, with 10 bases between. The CDR3 covers 12 residues.

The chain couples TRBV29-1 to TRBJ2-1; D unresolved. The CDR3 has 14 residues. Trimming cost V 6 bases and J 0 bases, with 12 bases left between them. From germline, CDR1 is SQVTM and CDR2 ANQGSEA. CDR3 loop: CSVRAMRSYNEQFF. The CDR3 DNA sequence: TGCAGCGTCCGGGCCATGCGCTCCTACAATGAGCAGTTCTTC.

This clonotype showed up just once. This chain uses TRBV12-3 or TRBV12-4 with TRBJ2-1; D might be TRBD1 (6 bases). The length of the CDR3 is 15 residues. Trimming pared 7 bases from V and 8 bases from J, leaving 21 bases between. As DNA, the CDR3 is TGTGCCAGCACTCCTGCGAGAGGGGGATCCTATGAGCAGTTCTTC. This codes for CASTPARGGSYEQFF.